The 4 T cell receptor beta chains below all came from one sample that was sequenced in a study of blood T cell repertoires in COVID-19. TCRdb's table, derived via immunoSEQ multiplex PCR, lists solely in-frame clones and lacks some. The sample records 50,000 to 75,000 clones, approximately 81% being singletons. The sample taken for sequencing was peripheral blood. These receptors all stem from a woman over 75 with active or convalescent COVID-19.

The chain carries TRBV24-1 and TRBJ2-3; maybe TRBD1 (5 bases). CDR1 is KGHDR and CDR2 is SFDVKD in the germline V gene. The CDR3 is 14 residues long. The V end lost 7 bases, the J end lost 3 bases, and 13 bases lay between the germline ends. CDR3 in DNA: TGTGCCACCAGCGACAGAGCACTAACAGATACGCAGTATTTT. The encoded protein is CATSDRALTDTQYF.

The V gene is TRBV7-9, the J gene TRBJ1-4, with a tentative D call TRBD1 (6 bases). Trimming removed 6 bases at V and 5 bases at J, with 13 bases between. Germline V lookup: CDR1 SEHNR, CDR2 FQNEAQ (reference sequence). The CDR3 is 14 amino acids. The CDR3 spells CASSPGQGNEKLFF. Here the CDR3 DNA reads TGTGCCAGCAGTCCGGGACAAGGGAATGAAAAACTGTTTTTT.

The chain is built from TRBV7-2 and TRBJ2-5; 8 bases line up with TRBD2. Trimming cost V 5 bases and J 2 bases; bases outside gene matches: 4. The CDR3 loop spans 14 amino acids. Germline-derived CDR1 and CDR2 are SGHTA and FQGNSA. The CDR3 sequence is CASSVGGAQETQYF. The CDR3 coding sequence is TGTGCCAGCAGCGTCGGGGGGGCACAAGAGACCCAGTACTTC.

The gene calls are TRBV18 and TRBJ1-2; 7 bases are shared with TRBD1. CDR1 and CDR2 from the germline V gene are KGHSH and LQKENI. Germline trimming cut 6 bases from V and 2 bases from J; bases unmatched to any gene: 3. The CDR3 is made up of 13 amino acids. The CDR3 sequence is CASSDRVNYGYTF. In nucleotides, the CDR3 is TGTGCCAGCTCCGACAGGGTCAACTATGGCTACACCTTC.